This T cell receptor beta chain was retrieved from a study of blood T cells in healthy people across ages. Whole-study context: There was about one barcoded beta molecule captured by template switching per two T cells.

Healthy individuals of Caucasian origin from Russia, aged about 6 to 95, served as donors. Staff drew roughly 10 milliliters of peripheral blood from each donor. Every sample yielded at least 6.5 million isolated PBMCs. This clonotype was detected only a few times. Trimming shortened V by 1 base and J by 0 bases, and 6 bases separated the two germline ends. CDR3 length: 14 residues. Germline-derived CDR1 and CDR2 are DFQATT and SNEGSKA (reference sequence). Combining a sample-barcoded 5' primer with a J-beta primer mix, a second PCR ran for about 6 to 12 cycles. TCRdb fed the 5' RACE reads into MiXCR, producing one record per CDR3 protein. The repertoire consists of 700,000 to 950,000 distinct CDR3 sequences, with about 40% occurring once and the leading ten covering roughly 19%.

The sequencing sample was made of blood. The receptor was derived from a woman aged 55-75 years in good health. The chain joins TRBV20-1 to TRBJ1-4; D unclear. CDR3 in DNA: TGCAGTGCTAGAGTCGGGGCAACTAATGAAAAACTGTTTTTT. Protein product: CSARVGATNEKLFF.